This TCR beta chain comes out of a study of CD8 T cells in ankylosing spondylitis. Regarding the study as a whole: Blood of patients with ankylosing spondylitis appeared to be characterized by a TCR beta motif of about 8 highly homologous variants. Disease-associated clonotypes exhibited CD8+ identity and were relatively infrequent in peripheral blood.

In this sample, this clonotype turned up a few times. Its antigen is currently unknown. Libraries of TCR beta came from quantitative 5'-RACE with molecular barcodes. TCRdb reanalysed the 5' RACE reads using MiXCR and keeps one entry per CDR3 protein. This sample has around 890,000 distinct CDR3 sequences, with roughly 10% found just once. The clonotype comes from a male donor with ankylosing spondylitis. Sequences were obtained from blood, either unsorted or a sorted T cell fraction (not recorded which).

The CDR3 reads CASSDRFTFEQYF. The CDR3 DNA sequence: TGTGCCAGCTCGGACAGGTTCACCTTTGAGCAGTACTTC. The chain joins TRBV27 to TRBJ2-7, with 7 bases matching TRBD1. This CDR3 contains 13 residues. Germline CDR1 MNHEY, CDR2 SMNVEV (reference sequence). Trimming cost V 8 bases and J 7 bases; bases outside gene matches: 11.